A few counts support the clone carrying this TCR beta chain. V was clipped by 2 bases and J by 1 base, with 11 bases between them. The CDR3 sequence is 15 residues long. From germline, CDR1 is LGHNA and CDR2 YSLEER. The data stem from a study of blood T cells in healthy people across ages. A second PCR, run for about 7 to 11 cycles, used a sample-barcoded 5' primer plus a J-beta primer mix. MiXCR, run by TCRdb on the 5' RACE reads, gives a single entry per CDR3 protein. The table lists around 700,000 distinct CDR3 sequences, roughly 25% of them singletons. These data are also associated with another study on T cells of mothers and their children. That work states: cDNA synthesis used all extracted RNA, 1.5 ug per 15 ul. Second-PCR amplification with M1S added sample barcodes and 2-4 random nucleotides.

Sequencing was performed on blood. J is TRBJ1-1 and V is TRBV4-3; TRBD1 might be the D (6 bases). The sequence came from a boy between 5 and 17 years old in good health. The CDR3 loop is CASSQTGIRNTEAFF. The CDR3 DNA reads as TGCGCCAGCAGCCAAACAGGGATTCGGAACACTGAAGCTTTCTTT.